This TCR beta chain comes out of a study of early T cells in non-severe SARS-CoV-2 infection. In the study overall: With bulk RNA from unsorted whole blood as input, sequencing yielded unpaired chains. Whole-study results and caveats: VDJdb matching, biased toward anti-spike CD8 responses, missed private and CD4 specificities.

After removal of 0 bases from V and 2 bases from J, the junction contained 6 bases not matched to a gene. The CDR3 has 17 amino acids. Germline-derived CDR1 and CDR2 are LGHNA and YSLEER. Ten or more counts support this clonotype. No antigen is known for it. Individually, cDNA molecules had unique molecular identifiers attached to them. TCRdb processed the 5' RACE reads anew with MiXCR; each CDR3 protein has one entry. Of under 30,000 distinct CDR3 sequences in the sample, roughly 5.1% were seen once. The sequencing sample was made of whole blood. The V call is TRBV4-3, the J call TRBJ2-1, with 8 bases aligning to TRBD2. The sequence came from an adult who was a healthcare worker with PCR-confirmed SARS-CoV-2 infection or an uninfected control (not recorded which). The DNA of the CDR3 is TGCGCCAGCAGCCAAGATATAACTAGCGGACCCTACAATGAGCAGTTCTTC. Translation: CASSQDITSGPYNEQFF.